One and the same sample provided the 28 T cell receptor beta chains below, sequenced in a study of cytomegalovirus exposure and HLA in healthy donors. Use of 60 Vbeta and 13 Jbeta primers characterized the PCR. Profiling relied on immunoSEQ multiplex PCR, and the TCRdb table lists in-frame clones only, not all of them. The repertoire holds about 180,000 clones, with over 80% as singletons. The sequenced sample consisted of PBMCs. Receptors originate from a boy aged 2-15 years in good health and CMV-seronegative.

The DNA of the CDR3 is TGTGCCATCAGTGCTTCTTCTACAGGAGACTCCTACGAGCAGTACTTC. Translating gives CAISASSTGDSYEQYF. V and J are TRBV10-3 and TRBJ2-7, with a tentative D call TRBD1 (5 bases). The CDR3 extends over 16 amino acids. V was shortened by 4 bases and J by 0 bases, with 16 bases between the two germline ends. Germline lookup yields CDR1 ENHRY and CDR2 SYGVKD.

This chain uses TRBV6-5 with TRBJ2-3; 9 nucleotides line up with TRBD2. Germline V lookup: CDR1 MNHEY, CDR2 SVGAGI. With V trimmed by 6 bases and J by 5 bases, 3 bases remained unmatched. The CDR3 contains 13 residues. DNA of the CDR3: TGTGCCAGCAGGGGAGCGGGAGGAGATACGCAGTATTTT. It encodes CASRGAGGDTQYF.

The chain is built from TRBV19 and TRBJ1-4; D might be TRBD1 (5 bases). The CDR3 contains 14 residues. Germline CDR1 is LNHDA and CDR2 is SQIVND (reference sequence). With 4 bases removed from V and 8 bases from J, the gap between germline ends came to 14 bases. This chain's CDR3 is CASSTQGSREKLFF. CDR3 DNA: TGTGCCAGTAGTACGCAGGGCTCGCGAGAAAAACTGTTTTTT.

This chain connects TRBV29-1 to TRBJ1-1; tentatively, D is TRBD1 (5 bases). The germline V gene encodes CDR1 SQVTM and CDR2 ANQGSEA. V lost 7 bases and J 5 bases, leaving 14 bases between the germline ends. This CDR3 region has 12 residues. For the CDR3, the DNA is TGCAGCGCCTCAGGGTTTAGAACTGAAGCTTTCTTT. Protein: CSASGFRTEAFF.

This chain joins TRBV6-4 and TRBJ2-1, with 8 bases fitting TRBD2. Germline CDR1 is MRHNA and CDR2 is SNTAGT. V trimming: 6 bases; J trimming: 5 bases; junction bases outside the gene matches: 6. The length of the CDR3 is 14 residues. The CDR3 here is CASRASGSHNEQFF. The CDR3, as DNA: TGTGCCAGCAGGGCGAGCGGGAGTCACAATGAGCAGTTCTTC.

The chain has TRBV5-8 and TRBJ1-3; no firm D call. Trimming took off 0 bases at V and 4 bases at J, with 17 bases between the two ends. Germline CDR1 is SGHTS and CDR2 is YDEGEE. This CDR3 is 17 amino acids long. The CDR3 DNA reads TGTGCCAGCAGCTTGGAAAGGAAGGAGAGGAAGGGAAACACCATATATTTT. Protein sequence: CASSLERKERKGNTIYF.

This clone appeared a few times. The V call is TRBV6-1, the J call TRBJ1-4; 7 bases agree with TRBD1. J was trimmed by 3 bases and V by 4 bases; bases with no gene match: 5. This CDR3 has 15 amino acids. In germline, CDR1 is MNHNS, CDR2 SASEGT. CDR3 in DNA: TGTGCCAGCAGTGTTTACAGGGGAGCTAATGAAAAACTGTTTTTT. It yields the protein CASSVYRGANEKLFF.

This chain connects TRBV20-1 to TRBJ1-2; D uncertain. V lost 2 bases and J lost 13, with 14 bases in between. This CDR3 is 11 amino acids long. Germline CDR1 DFQATT, CDR2 SNEGSKA (reference sequence). The CDR3 bases are TGCAGTGCTAGAAGGAGATACGTGCGCACCTTC. Protein sequence: CSARRRYVRTF.

The V gene is TRBV5-6, the J gene TRBJ1-1; 7 bases match TRBD1. Germline V gives CDR1 SGHDT, CDR2 YYEEEE. The CDR3 has 18 amino acids. V shed 4 bases, J shed 3 bases, and the junction held 18 bases outside the gene matches. CDR3 residues: CASSSARMVGTADTEAFF. CDR3 sequence (DNA): TGTGCCAGCAGCAGCGCGAGGATGGTAGGGACAGCTGACACTGAAGCTTTCTTT.

V gene TRBV7-2 combines with J gene TRBJ2-7; no clear D gene. This CDR3 region has 11 residues. The V end was cut by 3 bases, the J end by 4 bases, with 4 bases between. Germline V gives CDR1 SGHTA, CDR2 FQGNSA. The CDR3 bases are TGTGCCAGCAGCTTGTCTTACGAGCAGTACTTC. Residues: CASSLSYEQYF.

The chain combines TRBV5-1 with TRBJ2-2, with D perhaps TRBD1 (7 bases). The germline CDR1 and CDR2 sequences are SGHRS and YFSETQ. V was pared by 4 bases and J by 4 bases, with 11 bases between. The CDR3 covers 14 residues. The CDR3 region has the DNA TGCGCCAGCAGCGGAGGGACAGCCACCGGGGAGCTGTTTTTT. Translating gives CASSGGTATGELFF.

J is TRBJ2-7 and V is TRBV5-1, with D possibly matching TRBD2 (5 bases). The CDR3 loop spans 15 amino acids. V gave up 5 bases and J gave up 3 bases, with 18 bases separating them. Germline V gene lookup returns CDR1 SGHRS and CDR2 YFSETQ. This CDR3 reads CASSPDWRSYYEQYF. CDR3 in DNA: TGCGCCAGCAGTCCGGACTGGCGGAGTTACTACGAGCAGTACTTC.

The V and J genes are TRBV27 and TRBJ1-2, with 9 positions matching TRBD1. Germline CDR1 and CDR2: MNHEY and SMNVEV (reference sequence). CDR3 length equals 15 residues. The V segment lost 6 bases and the J segment 2 bases; nucleotides outside the gene matches: 7. The CDR3 coding sequence is TGTGCCAGCAGATACAGGGGGCGCTTGAACTATGGCTACACCTTC. This translates into CASRYRGRLNYGYTF.

In its sample, this clone was seen once. The chain recombines TRBV29-1 with TRBJ2-7, with 9 bases that match TRBD1. Germline V gene sequence: CDR1 SQVTM, CDR2 ANQGSEA. Trimming cost V 3 bases and J 6 bases; bases outside gene matches: 6. This CDR3 is 13 amino acids long. The CDR3 coding sequence is TGCAGCGTTGATCTGGGACAGGGTACCGAGCAGTACTTC. This codes for CSVDLGQGTEQYF.

This chain links TRBV5-6 with TRBJ2-5; 11 nucleotides match TRBD2. The V gene end was trimmed by 2 bases and the J gene end by 7 bases; junction bases not matched to a gene: 13. The CDR3 extends over 17 amino acids. Germline assignment: CDR1 SGHDT and CDR2 YYEEEE. The CDR3 reads CASSFNPGTSGAGTQYF. The CDR3 coding sequence is TGTGCCAGCAGCTTTAACCCCGGGACTAGCGGCGCGGGGACCCAGTACTTC.

This clone has just one count. This CDR3 reads CASGYPHDSYTSGANVLTF. As DNA, the CDR3 is TGTGCCAGCGGTTACCCCCATGACAGCTACACCTCTGGGGCCAACGTCCTGACTTTC. The chain uses TRBV5-8 and TRBJ2-6; tentative D call: TRBD1 (5 bases). Germline assignment: CDR1 SGHTS and CDR2 YDEGEE. Trimming removed 7 bases at V and 0 bases at J, with 23 bases between. The CDR3 totals 19 residues.

CDR3 nucleotide sequence: TGCGCCAGCAGCCAAGATGGCGCCCGGGGTGGAAACACCATATATTTT. This sequence encodes CASSQDGARGGNTIYF. V is TRBV4-1 and J is TRBJ1-3; D unresolved. V was cut by 0 bases and J by 3 bases, with 12 bases left in between. The CDR3 runs 16 residues. CDR1 and CDR2 from the germline V gene are MGHRA and YSYEKL.

The chain uses TRBV4-3 and TRBJ2-2, with TRBD2 identical over 7 bases. Trimming cost V 5 bases and J 4 bases; bases outside gene matches: 7. This CDR3 has 15 residues. Germline V gene lookup returns CDR1 LGHNA and CDR2 YSLEER. CDR3 region: CASSALGGITGELFF. As DNA, the CDR3 is TGCGCCAGCAGCGCCCTCGGGGGGATCACCGGGGAGCTGTTTTTT.

Written as DNA, the CDR3 is TGTGCCAGCAGCATGGACAGCCTTATTGGCTACACCTTC. It encodes CASSMDSLIGYTF. The chain uses TRBV6-6 and TRBJ1-2; possible D gene TRBD1, 6 bases. Trimming removed 6 bases at V and 7 bases at J, with 15 bases between. The CDR3 extends over 13 amino acids. Germline V gene sequence: CDR1 MNHNY, CDR2 SVGAGI (reference sequence).

The chain uses TRBV5-8 and TRBJ2-5; D possibly corresponds to TRBD1 (5 bases). CDR3 length: 9 amino acids. CDR1 SGHTS and CDR2 YDEGEE come from the germline V gene. V was cut by 5 bases and J by 10 bases, with 6 bases left in between. CDR3 loop: CASRGRQYF. The DNA of the CDR3 is TGTGCCAGCAGGGGGCGCCAGTACTTC.

The CDR3 nucleotides are TGCAGCGTTGAAGATGGGGAGGAACCACGCTCTGGAAACACCATATATTTT. It is translated as CSVEDGEEPRSGNTIYF. The rearrangement links TRBV29-1 to TRBJ1-3; D is undetermined. V gave up 0 bases and J gave up 0 bases, with 15 bases separating them. Germline values: CDR1 SQVTM, CDR2 ANQGSEA. The length of the CDR3 is 17 residues.

This rearrangement joins TRBV5-4 to TRBJ2-1; D might be TRBD2 (5 bases). Trimming cost V 0 bases and J 0 bases, with 10 bases left between them. CDR3 length equals 16 residues. Looked up from germline, CDR1 is SGHNT and CDR2 is YYREEE (reference sequence). The CDR3 reads CASSLAPGSSYNEQFF. The CDR3 bases are TGTGCCAGCAGCTTGGCCCCGGGGAGCTCCTACAATGAGCAGTTCTTC.

The chain links TRBV18 to TRBJ1-3; 9 bases fit TRBD1. CDR1 and CDR2 (germline): KGHSH, LQKENI. J lost 2 bases, V lost 3 bases, and 8 bases had no gene match. The CDR3 extends over 17 amino acids. In DNA, the CDR3 is TGTGCCAGCTCACCCCACAGGACAGGGGAGCCTGGAAACACCATATATTTT. Translating gives CASSPHRTGEPGNTIYF.

This clone appeared once. The rearrangement joins TRBV14 to TRBJ1-2, with D possibly TRBD1 on 5 matching bases. Germline-derived CDR1 and CDR2 are SGHDN and FVKESK. The CDR3 spans 16 residues. The V and J ends lost 1 base and 4 bases respectively, with 16 bases between them. The CDR3 DNA follows: TGTGCCAGCAGCCAAGTTCTTCTGACAGAAACCTATGGCTACACCTTC. Translating it yields CASSQVLLTETYGYTF.

This rearrangement joins TRBV2 to TRBJ2-1; TRBD2 aligns across 7 bases. V lost 6 bases to trimming and J lost 3 bases; unmatched junction nucleotides: 5. The CDR3 is 14 amino acids. Germline values: CDR1 SNHLY, CDR2 FYNNEI. This CDR3 is CASSPGLDYNEQFF. In nucleotides, the CDR3 is TGTGCCAGCAGCCCAGGACTAGACTACAATGAGCAGTTCTTC.

As to this clone: One end of the junction varies from germline; a read error may be responsible. This chain uses TRBV29-1 with TRBJ1-1; no firm D call. Germline assignment: CDR1 SQVTM and CDR2 ANQGSEA. CDR3 size: 13 residues. The CDR3 bases are TGCAGCGGTGAAGTACCGGGGAACACTGAAGCTTTCTTT. This encodes CSGEVPGNTEAFF.

The rearrangement links TRBV5-6 to TRBJ2-5, with a possible D match to TRBD1 (5 bases). Germline V gene lookup returns CDR1 SGHDT and CDR2 YYEEEE. The V gene lost 0 bases and the J gene lost 1 base, with 10 bases spanning the gap. This CDR3 is built from 15 residues. The CDR3 sequence: CASSLEWQGQETQYF. The CDR3 DNA follows: TGTGCCAGCAGCTTGGAGTGGCAGGGCCAAGAGACCCAGTACTTC.

The CDR3 sequence: CASSEGAGGHSDEQFF. The CDR3 nucleotides read TGCGCCAGCAGTGAAGGTGCGGGGGGGCACTCGGATGAGCAGTTCTTC. J is TRBJ2-1 and V is TRBV10-2; 9 nucleotides match TRBD2. The trim removed 3 bases at V and 8 bases at J, leaving 11 bases unmatched. CDR1 WSHSY and CDR2 SAAADI come from the germline V gene. The CDR3 sequence is 16 residues long.